This is a list of T cell receptor beta chains from one sample in a study of control samples from healthy donors and cancer patients. The method was immunoSEQ multiplex PCR; TCRdb's version includes in-frame clones alone and lacks a portion of them. The sample yields roughly 63,000 clones, 92% seen once. The sample comprised PBMCs. The receptors were sampled from a man aged 40-55 years with colorectal cancer. Each CDR3 is given with its conserved first and last residue. A D gene is named only where the DNA matches it firmly. The size field is filled for only some rows; it gives once, few, many or a size class.

v_gene	j_gene	d_gene	abundance	CDR3nt	CDR3aa
TRBV14	TRBJ1-1	-	-	TGTGCCAGCAGCCCCCCGGCAGGGTCCCGTTCTGAAGCTTTCTTT	CASSPPAGSRSEAFF
TRBV7-3	TRBJ1-6	-	-	TGTGCCAGCAGCTTATCTCCTCAGGGCTCCGGGTCACCCCTCCACTTT	CASSLSPQGSGSPLHF
TRBV11-2	TRBJ1-4	TRBD1	-	TGTGCCAGCAGCCCTCAGGGGGTGTCTAATGAAAAACTGTTTTTT	CASSPQGVSNEKLFF
TRBV6-1	TRBJ1-3	-	-	TGTGCCAGCAGTGAAGCAGCAGGAGGAAACACCATATATTTT	CASSEAAGGNTIYF
TRBV19	TRBJ2-5	TRBD1	-	TGTGCCAGTAGCCCGGGACAGTACCAAGAGACCCAGTACTTC	CASSPGQYQETQYF
TRBV7-3	TRBJ1-3	-	-	TGTGCCAGCAGCTTAACCCCCGGTTGGATGGGCAACACCATATATTTT	CASSLTPGWMGNTIYF
TRBV25-1	TRBJ1-1	-	-	TGTGCCAGCAGGATTGGCACTGAAGCTTTCTTT	CASRIGTEAFF
TRBV2	TRBJ2-7	-	-	TGTGCCAGCAGTGAAACACAGGTTAGGGCCGAGCAGTACTTC	CASSETQVRAEQYF
TRBV7-3	TRBJ2-3	-	-	TGTGCCAGCAGCTTAAGGGGGGTTAAGACAGATACGCAGTATTTT	CASSLRGVKTDTQYF
TRBV7-8	TRBJ1-1	TRBD1	-	TGTGCCAGCAGCCGAGACAGGGTAAGAGGAAACACTGAAGCTTTCTTT	CASSRDRVRGNTEAFF
TRBV18	TRBJ1-5	-	-	TGTGCCAGCTCACGGGGGAACGATCAGCCCCAGCATTTT	CASSRGNDQPQHF
TRBV6-1	TRBJ2-1	TRBD1	-	TGTGCCAGCAGTGAAGCGTGGGCGGACAGGGGGGTTGAGCAGTTCTTC	CASSEAWADRGVEQFF
TRBV7-2	TRBJ2-5	-	-	TGTGCCAGCAGCTTAGTCGTGATTTGGTCAGAGACCCAGTACTTC	CASSLVVIWSETQYF
TRBV29-1	TRBJ1-5	-	-	TGCAGCGTTAGGCGGGTGTCAAGCCCATACAATCAGCCCCAGCATTTT	CSVRRVSSPYNQPQHF
TRBV4-1	TRBJ1-2	TRBD1	-	TGCGCCAGCAGCCAAAGACCCGTCGGACAGGTCAATGGCTACACCTTC	CASSQRPVGQVNGYTF
TRBV6-1	TRBJ1-2	-	-	TGTGCCAGCAGTGACCAACGACAGGTCGGCTACACCTTC	CASSDQRQVGYTF
TRBV14	TRBJ1-2	-	-	TGTGCCAGCAGCCAAGATAGGGGCTATGGCTACACCTTC	CASSQDRGYGYTF
TRBV2	TRBJ1-1	-	-	TGTGCCAGCAGTGAATCCGGGGGGCGTATCGCTGAAGCTTTCTTT	CASSESGGRIAEAFF
TRBV24-1	TRBJ2-3	TRBD1	-	TGTGCCACCAGTGCGACAGGGAAGAGCACAGATACGCAGTATTTT	CATSATGKSTDTQYF
TRBV11-2	TRBJ2-1	TRBD2	-	TGTGCCAGCAGCAAACTAGCGGGGGGGCTCGAAAATGAGCAGTTCTTC	CASSKLAGGLENEQFF
TRBV20-1	TRBJ1-5	TRBD1	few	TGCAGTGCTAGTAGTCTCCCGGGACAGGGGTTCGCGAGCAATCAGCCCCAGCATTTT	CSASSLPGQGFASNQPQHF
TRBV5-6	TRBJ1-1	-	once	TGTGCCAGCAGCTTTTCCCAGGTTGCTTTTGAAGCTTTCTTT	CASSFSQVAFEAFF
TRBV2	TRBJ1-2	-	-	TGTGCCAGCAGTGAGGATGACTATGGCTACACCTTC	CASSEDDYGYTF
TRBV30	TRBJ1-6	TRBD1	-	TGTGCCTGGAGGGACAGGGCCAGAACGTCCTATAATTCACCCCTCCACTTT	CAWRDRARTSYNSPLHF